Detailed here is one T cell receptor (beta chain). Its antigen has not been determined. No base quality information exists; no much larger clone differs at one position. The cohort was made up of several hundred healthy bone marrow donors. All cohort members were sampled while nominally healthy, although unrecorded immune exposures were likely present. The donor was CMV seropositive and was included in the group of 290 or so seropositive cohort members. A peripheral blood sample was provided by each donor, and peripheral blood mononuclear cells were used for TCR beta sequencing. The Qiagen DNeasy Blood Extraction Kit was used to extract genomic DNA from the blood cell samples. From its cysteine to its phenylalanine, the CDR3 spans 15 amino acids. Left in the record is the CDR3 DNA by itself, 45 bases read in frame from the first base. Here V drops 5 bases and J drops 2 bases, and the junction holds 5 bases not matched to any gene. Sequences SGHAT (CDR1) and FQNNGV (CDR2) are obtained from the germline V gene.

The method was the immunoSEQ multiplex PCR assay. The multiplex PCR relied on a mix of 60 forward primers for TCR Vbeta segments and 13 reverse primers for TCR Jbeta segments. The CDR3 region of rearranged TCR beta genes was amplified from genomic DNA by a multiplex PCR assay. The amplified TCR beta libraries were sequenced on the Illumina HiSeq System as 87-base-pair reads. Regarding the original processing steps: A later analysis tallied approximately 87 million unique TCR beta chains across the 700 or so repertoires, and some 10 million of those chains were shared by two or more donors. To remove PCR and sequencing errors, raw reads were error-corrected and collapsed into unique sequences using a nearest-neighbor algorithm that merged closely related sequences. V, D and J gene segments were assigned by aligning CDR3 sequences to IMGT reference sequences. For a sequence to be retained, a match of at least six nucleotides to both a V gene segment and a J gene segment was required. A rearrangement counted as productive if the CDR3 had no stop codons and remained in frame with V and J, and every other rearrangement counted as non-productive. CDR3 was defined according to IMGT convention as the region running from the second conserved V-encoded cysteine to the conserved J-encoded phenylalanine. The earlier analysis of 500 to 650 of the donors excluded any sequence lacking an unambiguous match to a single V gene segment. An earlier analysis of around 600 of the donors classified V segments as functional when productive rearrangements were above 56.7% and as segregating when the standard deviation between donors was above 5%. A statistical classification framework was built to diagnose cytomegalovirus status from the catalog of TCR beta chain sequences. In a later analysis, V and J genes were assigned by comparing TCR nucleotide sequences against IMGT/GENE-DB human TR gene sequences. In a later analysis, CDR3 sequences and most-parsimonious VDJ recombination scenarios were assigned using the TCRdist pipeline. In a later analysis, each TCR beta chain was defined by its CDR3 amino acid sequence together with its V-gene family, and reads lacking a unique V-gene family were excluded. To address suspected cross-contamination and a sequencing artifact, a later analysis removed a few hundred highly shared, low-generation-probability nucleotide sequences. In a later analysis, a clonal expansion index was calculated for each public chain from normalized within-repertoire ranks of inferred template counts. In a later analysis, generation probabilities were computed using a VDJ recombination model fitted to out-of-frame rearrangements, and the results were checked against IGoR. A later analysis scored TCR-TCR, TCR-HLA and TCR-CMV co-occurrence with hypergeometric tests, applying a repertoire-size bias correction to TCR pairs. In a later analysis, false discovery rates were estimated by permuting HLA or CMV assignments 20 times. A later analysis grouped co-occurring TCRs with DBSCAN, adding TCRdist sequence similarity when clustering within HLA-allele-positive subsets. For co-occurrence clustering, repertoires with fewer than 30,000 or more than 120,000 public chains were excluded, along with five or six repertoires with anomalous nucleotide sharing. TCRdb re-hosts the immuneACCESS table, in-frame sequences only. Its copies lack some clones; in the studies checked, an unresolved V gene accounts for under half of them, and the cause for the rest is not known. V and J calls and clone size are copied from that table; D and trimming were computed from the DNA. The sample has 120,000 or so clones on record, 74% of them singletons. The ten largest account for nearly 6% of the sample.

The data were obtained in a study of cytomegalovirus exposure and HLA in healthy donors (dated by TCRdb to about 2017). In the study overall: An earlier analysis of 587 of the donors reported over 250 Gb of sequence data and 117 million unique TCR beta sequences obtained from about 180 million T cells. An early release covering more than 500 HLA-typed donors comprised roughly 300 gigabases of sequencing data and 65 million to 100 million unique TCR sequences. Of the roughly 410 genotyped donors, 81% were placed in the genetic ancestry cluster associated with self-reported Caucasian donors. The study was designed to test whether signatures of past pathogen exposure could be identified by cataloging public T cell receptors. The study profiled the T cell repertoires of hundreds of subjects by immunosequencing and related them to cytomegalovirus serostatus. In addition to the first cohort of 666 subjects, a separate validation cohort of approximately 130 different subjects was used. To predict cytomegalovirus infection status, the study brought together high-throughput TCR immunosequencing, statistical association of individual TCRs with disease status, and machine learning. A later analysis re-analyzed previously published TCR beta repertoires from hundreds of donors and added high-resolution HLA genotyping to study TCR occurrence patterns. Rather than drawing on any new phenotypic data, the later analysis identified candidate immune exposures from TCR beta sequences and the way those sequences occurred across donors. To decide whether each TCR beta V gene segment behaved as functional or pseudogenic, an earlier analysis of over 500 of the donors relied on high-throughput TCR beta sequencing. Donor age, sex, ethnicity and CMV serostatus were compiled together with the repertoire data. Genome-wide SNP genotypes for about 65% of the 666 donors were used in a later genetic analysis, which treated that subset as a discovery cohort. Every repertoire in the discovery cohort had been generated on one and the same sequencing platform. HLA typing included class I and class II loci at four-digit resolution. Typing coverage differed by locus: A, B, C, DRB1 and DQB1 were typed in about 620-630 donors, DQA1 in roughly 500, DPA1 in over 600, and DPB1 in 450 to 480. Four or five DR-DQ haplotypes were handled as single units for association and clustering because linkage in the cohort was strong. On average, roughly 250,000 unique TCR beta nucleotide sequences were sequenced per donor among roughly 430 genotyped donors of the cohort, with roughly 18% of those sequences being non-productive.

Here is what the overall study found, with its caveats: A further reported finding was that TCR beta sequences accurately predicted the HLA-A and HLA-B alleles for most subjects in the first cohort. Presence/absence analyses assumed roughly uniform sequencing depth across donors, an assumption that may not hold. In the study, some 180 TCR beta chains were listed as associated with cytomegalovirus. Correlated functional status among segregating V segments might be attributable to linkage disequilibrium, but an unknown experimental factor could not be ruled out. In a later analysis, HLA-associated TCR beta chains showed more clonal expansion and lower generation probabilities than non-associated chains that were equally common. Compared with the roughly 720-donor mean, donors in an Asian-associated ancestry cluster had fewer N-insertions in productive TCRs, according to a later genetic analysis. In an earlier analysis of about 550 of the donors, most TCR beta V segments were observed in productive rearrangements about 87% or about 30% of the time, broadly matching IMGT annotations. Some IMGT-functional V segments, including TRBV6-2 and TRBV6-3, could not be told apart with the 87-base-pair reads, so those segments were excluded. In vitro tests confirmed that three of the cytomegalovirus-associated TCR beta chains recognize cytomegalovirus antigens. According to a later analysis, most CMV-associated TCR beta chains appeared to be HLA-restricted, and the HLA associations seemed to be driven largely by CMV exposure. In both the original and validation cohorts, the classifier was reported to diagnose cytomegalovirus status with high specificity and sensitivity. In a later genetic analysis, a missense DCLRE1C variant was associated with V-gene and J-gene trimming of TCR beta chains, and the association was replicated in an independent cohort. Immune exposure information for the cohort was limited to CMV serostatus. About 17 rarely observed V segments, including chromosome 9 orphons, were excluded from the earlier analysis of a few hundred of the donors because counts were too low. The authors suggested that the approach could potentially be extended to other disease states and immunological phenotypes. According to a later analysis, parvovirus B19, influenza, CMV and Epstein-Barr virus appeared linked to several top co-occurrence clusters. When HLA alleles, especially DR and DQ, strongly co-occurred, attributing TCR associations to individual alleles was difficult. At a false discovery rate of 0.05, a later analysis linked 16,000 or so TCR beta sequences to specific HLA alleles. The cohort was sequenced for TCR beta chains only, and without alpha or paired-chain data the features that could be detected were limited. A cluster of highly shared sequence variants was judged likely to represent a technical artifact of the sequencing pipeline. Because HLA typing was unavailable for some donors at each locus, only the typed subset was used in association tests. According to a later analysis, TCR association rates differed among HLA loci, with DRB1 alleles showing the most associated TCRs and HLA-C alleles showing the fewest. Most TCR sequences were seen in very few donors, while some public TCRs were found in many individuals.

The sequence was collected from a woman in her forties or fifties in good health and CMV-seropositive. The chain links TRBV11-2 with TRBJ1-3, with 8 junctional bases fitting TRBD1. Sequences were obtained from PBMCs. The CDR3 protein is CASSQGTGAGNTIYF. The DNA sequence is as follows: TGTGCCAGCAGCCAAGGGACAGGCGCTGGAAACACCATATATTTT.